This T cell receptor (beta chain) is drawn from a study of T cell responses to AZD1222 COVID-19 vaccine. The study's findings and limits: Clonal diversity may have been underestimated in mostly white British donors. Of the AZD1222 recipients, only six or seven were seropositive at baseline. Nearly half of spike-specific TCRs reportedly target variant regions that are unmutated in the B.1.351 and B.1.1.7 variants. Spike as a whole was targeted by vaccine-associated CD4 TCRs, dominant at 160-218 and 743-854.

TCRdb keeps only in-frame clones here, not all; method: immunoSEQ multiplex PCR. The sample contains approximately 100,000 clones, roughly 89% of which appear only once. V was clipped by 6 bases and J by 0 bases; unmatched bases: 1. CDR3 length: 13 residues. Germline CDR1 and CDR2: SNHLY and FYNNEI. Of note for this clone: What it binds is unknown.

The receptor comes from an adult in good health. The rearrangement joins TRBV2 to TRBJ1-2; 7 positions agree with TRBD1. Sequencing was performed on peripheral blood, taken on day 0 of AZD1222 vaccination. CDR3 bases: TGTGCCAGCAGAGGACAGGCTAACTATGGCTACACCTTC. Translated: CASRGQANYGYTF.